This T cell receptor (beta chain) derives from a study of shared clonotypes between healthy human individuals. The wider study: Aged between 18 and 49, the donors were a couple of women and three men. Whole-study results and caveats: Estimated clonotype richness was generally higher in naive than memory subsets.

Of note for this clone: What it recognizes is unknown.

Trimming at V came to 5 bases and at J to 0 bases, leaving 3 bases not matched to a gene. The CDR3 totals 15 residues. The V gene's germline CDR1 is MDHEN and CDR2 SYDVKM. Sequencing was performed with immunoSEQ multiplex PCR; in TCRdb, only in-frame clones are kept and a portion is missing. The sample shows more than 2 million clones, around 93% of them seen only once. Terminally differentiated effector memory CD45RA+ cells were excluded from the naive CD8 cells, which were CD45RO-negative and positively selected for CCR7. Sequencing was performed on naive CD8+ T cells from PBMCs. The clonotype comes from a man aged 18 to 29 in good health. Some clones in this sample may be carry-over from other donors' samples. The J gene is TRBJ2-7, the V gene TRBV28; 11 bases are shared with TRBD2. The CDR3 coding sequence is TGTGCCAGCAGTACGACTAGCGGGGCCTCCTACGAGCAGTACTTC. Amino acid sequence: CASSTTSGASYEQYF.